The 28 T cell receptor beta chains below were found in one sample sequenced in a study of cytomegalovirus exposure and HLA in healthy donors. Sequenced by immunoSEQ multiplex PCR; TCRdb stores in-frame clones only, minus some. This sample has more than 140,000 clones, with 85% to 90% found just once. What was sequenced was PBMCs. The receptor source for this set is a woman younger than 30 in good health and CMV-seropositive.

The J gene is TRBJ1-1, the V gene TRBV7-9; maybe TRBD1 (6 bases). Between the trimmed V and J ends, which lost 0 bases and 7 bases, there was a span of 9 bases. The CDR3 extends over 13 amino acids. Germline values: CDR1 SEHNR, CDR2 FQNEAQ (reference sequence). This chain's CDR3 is CASSLAQGGEAFF. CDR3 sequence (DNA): TGTGCCAGCAGCTTAGCGCAAGGGGGTGAAGCTTTCTTT.

The chain's CDR3 is CASSRGTGYYEQYF. CDR3 bases: TGTGCCAGCAGTAGGGGGACAGGGTACTACGAGCAGTACTTC. J is TRBJ2-7 and V is TRBV2, with 9 bases fitting TRBD1. The germline V gene encodes CDR1 SNHLY and CDR2 FYNNEI. The CDR3 has 14 residues. V lost 5 bases and J lost 3; bases outside the gene matches: 5.

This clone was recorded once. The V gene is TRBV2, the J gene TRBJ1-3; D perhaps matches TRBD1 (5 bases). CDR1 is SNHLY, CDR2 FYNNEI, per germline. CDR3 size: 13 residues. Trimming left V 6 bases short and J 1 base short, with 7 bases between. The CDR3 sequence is CASSQGSGNTIYF. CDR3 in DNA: TGTGCCAGCAGCCAGGGTTCTGGAAACACCATATATTTT.

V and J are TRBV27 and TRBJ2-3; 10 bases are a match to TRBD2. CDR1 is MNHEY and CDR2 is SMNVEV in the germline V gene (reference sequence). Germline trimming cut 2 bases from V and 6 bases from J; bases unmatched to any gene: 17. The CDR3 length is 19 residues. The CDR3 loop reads CASSLTPSLSSGSSDTQYF. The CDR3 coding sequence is TGTGCCAGCAGTTTAACCCCAAGCTTATCTAGCGGGAGTTCGGATACGCAGTATTTT.

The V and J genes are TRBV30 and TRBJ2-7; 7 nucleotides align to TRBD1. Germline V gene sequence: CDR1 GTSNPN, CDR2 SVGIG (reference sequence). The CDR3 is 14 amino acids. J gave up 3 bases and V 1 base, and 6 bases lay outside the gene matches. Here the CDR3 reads CAWSGGDRDYEQYF. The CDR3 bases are TGTGCCTGGAGTGGAGGGGACAGAGACTACGAGCAGTACTTC.

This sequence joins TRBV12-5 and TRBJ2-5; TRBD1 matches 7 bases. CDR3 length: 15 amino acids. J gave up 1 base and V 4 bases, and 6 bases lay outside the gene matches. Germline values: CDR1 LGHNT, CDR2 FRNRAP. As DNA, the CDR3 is TGTGCTAGTGGTTCTGGGGACAGCAGCCAAGAGACCCAGTACTTC. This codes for CASGSGDSSQETQYF.

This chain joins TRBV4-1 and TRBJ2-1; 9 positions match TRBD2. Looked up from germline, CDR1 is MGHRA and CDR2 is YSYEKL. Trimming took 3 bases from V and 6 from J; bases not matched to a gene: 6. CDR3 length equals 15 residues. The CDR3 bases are TGCGCCAGCAGCCAGACTAGCGGAGATCGCAATGAGCAGTTCTTC. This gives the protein CASSQTSGDRNEQFF.

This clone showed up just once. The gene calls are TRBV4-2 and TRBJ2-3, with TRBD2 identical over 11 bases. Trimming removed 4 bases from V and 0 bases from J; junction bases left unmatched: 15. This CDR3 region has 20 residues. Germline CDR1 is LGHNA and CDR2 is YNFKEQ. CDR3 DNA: TGTGCCAGCAGCCGCGGCGGACTAGCGGGCCTCCCCTCTAGCACAGATACGCAGTATTTT. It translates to CASSRGGLAGLPSSTDTQYF.

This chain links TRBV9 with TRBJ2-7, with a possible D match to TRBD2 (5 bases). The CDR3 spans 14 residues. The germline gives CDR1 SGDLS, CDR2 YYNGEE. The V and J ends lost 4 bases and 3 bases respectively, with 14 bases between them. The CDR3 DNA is TGTGCCAGCAGCTCTCCGGACGGGAACTACGAGCAGTACTTC. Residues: CASSSPDGNYEQYF.

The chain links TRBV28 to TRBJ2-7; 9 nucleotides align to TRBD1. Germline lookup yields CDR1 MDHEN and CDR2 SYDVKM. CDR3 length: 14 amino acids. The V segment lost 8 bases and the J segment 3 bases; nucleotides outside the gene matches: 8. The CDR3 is CASRGDRVRYEQYF. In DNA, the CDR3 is TGTGCCAGCCGGGGGGACAGGGTTCGCTACGAGCAGTACTTC.

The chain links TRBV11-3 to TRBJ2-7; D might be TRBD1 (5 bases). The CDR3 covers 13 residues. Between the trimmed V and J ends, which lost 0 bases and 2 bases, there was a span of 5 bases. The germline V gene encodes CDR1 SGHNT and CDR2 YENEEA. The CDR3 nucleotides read TGTGCCAGCAGCTTAGACAGGGCCTACGAGCAGTACTTC. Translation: CASSLDRAYEQYF.

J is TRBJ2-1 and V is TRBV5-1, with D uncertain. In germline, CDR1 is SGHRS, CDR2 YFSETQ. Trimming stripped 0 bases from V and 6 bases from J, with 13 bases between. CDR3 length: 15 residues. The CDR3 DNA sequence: TGCGCCAGCAGCTTGGAACTGCGGCGTAGCAATGAGCAGTTCTTC. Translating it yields CASSLELRRSNEQFF.

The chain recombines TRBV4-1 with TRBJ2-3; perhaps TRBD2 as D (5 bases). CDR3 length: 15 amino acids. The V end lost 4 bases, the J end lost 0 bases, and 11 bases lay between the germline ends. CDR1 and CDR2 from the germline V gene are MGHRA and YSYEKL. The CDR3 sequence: CASSPTAGSTDTQYF. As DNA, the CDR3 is TGCGCCAGCAGCCCTACCGCGGGTAGCACAGATACGCAGTATTTT.

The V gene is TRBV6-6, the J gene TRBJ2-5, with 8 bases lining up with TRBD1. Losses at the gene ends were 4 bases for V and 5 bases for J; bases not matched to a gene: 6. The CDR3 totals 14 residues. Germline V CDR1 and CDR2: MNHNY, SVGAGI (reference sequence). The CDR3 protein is CASSLGRGRETQYF. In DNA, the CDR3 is TGTGCCAGCAGTTTAGGCAGGGGGCGTGAGACCCAGTACTTC.

The CDR3 loop reads CAWSLGDRGWETQYF. The CDR3 DNA follows: TGTGCCTGGAGTTTAGGGGACAGGGGGTGGGAGACCCAGTACTTC. The rearrangement joins TRBV30 to TRBJ2-5, with TRBD1 matching 11 bases. The V segment lost 2 bases and the J segment 5 bases; nucleotides outside the gene matches: 7. CDR3 size: 15 residues. Germline CDR1 and CDR2: GTSNPN and SVGIG (reference sequence).

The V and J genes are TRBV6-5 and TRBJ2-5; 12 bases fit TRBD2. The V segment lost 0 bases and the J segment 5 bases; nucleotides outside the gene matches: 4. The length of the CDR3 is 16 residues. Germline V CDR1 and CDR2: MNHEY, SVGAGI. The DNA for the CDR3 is TGTGCCAGCAGTTACTCCGCTAGCGGGAGGGTGGAGACCCAGTACTTC. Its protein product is CASSYSASGRVETQYF.

The DNA of the CDR3 is TGTGCCAGCAGGGGGGGGCAGGGGTTGGTCTATGGCTACACCTTC. Residues: CASRGGQGLVYGYTF. The chain carries TRBV27 and TRBJ1-2; perhaps TRBD1 as D (6 bases). V lost 6 bases to trimming and J lost 4 bases, with 18 bases between them. Germline V gene sequence: CDR1 MNHEY, CDR2 SMNVEV (reference sequence). This CDR3 has 15 residues.

The CDR3 region has the DNA TGTGCTAGTGGTTTATCCCGAGGGGATACGCAGTATTTT. Translation gives CASGLSRGDTQYF. The chain joins TRBV12-5 to TRBJ2-3; weak D call: TRBD2 (5 bases). This CDR3 region has 13 residues. V gave up 3 bases and J gave up 6 bases, with 10 bases separating them. Per germline, CDR1 LGHNT and CDR2 FRNRAP.

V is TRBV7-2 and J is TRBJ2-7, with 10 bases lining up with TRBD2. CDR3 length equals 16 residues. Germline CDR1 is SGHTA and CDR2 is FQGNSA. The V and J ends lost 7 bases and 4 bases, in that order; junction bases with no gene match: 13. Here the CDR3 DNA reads TGTGCCAGCACCCCGATGGGAGCGGGAGGGAGTTACGAGCAGTACTTC. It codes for CASTPMGAGGSYEQYF.

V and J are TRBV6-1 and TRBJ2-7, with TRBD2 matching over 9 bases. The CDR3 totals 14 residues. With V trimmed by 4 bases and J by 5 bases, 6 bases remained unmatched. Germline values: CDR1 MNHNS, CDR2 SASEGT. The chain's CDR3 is CASSVSGSSHEQYF. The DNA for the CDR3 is TGTGCCAGCAGTGTTAGCGGGAGTAGCCACGAGCAGTACTTC.

Written as DNA, the CDR3 is TGCAGCGTTAGGCCCCTGAGCAGCGGGGGTTCCTACGAGCAGTACTTC. Protein sequence: CSVRPLSSGGSYEQYF. V and J are TRBV29-1 and TRBJ2-7; 8 positions match TRBD2. The CDR3 runs 16 residues. V lost 5 bases and J lost 1; bases outside the gene matches: 13. Germline V lookup: CDR1 SQVTM, CDR2 ANQGSEA.

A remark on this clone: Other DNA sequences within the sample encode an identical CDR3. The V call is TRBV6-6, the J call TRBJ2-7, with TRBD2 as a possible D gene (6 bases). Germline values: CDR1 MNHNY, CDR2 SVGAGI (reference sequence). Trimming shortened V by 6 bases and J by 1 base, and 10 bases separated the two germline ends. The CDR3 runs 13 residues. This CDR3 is CASSPSGSYEQYF. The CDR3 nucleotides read TGTGCCAGCAGCCCCAGCGGGTCCTACGAGCAGTACTTC.

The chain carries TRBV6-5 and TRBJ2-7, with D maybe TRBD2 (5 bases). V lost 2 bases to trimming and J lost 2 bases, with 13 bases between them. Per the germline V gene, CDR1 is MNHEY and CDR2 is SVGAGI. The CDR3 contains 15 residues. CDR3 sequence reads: CASSYKPGNPYEQYF. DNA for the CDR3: TGTGCCAGCAGTTACAAACCCGGGAACCCCTACGAGCAGTACTTC.

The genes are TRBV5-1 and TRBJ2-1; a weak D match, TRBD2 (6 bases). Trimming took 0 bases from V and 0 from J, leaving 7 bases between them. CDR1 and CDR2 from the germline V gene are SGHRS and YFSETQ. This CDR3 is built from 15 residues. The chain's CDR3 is CASSLEGGSYNEQFF. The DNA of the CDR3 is TGCGCCAGCAGCTTGGAGGGAGGCTCCTACAATGAGCAGTTCTTC.

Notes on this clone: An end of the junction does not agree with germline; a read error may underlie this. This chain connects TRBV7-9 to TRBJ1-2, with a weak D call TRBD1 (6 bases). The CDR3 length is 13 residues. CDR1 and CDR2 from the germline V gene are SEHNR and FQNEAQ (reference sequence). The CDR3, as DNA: TGTGCCAGCAGCCTAGCGGGGGCGTATGGCTACACCTTC. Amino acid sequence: CASSLAGAYGYTF.

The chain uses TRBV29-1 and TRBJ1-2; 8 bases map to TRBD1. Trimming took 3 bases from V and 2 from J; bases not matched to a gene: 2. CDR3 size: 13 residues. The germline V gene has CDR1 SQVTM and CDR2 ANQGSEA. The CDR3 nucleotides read TGCAGCGTTGAGGCAGGGGGCAACTATGGCTACACCTTC. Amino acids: CSVEAGGNYGYTF.

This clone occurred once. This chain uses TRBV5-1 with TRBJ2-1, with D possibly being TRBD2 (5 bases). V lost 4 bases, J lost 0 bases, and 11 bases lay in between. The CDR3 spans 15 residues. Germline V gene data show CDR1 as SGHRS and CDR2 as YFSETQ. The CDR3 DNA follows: TGCGCCAGCAGCCGCGTAGGGAGCTCCTACAATGAGCAGTTCTTC. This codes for CASSRVGSSYNEQFF. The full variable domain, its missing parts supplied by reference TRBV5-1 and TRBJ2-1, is KAGVTQTPRYLIKTRGQQVTLSCSPISGHRSVSWYQQTPGQGLQFLFEYFSETQRNKGNFPGRFSGRQFSNSRSEMNVSTLELGDSALYLCASSRVGSSYNEQFFGPGTRLTVL.

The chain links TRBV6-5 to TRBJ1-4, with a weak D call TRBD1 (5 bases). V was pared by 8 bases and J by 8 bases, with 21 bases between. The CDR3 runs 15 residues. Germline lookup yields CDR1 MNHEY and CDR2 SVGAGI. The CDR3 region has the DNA TGTGCCAGCTCTGTGGGGCAAGGGCCAGGGGAAAAACTGTTTTTT. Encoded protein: CASSVGQGPGEKLFF.